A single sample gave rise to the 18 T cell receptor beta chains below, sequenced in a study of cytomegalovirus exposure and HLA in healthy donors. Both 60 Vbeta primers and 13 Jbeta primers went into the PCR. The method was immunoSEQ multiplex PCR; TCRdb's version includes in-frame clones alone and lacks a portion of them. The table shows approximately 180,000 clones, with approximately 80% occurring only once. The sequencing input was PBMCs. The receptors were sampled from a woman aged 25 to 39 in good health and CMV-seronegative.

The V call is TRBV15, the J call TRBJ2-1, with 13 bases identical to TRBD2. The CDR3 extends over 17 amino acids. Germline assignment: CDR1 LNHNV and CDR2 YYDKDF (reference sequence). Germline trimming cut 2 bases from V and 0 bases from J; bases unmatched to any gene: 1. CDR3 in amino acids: CATSRRTSGSSYNEQFF. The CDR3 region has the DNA TGTGCCACCAGCAGAAGGACTAGCGGGAGCTCCTACAATGAGCAGTTCTTC. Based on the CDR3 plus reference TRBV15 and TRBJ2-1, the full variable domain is DAMVIQNPRYQVTQFGKPVTLSCSQTLNHNVMYWYQQKSSQAPKLLFHYYDKDFNNEADTPDNFQSRRPNTSFCFLDIRSPGLGDTAMYLCATSRRTSGSSYNEQFFGPGTRLTVL.

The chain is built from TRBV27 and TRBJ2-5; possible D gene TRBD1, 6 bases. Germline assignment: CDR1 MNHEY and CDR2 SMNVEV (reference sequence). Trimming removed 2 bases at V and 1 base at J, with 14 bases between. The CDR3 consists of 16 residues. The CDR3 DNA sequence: TGTGCCAGCAGTTTACGAGGAACAGGGAGCCAAGAGACCCAGTACTTC. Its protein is CASSLRGTGSQETQYF.

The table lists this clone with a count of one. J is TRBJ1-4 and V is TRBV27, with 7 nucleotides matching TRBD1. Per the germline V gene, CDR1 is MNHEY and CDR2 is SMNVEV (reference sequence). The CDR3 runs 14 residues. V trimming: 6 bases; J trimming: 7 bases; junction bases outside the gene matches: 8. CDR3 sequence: CASRLDWTGEKLFF. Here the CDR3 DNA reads TGTGCCAGCAGGCTTGATTGGACAGGTGAAAAACTGTTTTTT.

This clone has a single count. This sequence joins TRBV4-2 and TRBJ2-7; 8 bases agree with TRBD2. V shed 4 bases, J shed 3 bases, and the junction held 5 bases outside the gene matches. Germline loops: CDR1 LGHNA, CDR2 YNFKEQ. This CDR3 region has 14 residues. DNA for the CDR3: TGTGCCAGCAGCCGTATCGGGGGGGTCTACGAGCAGTACTTC. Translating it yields CASSRIGGVYEQYF.

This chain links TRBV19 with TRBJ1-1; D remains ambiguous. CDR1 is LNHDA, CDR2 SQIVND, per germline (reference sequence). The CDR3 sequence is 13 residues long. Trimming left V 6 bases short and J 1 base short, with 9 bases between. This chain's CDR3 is CASSRIRNTEAFF. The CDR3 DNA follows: TGTGCCAGTAGCCGTATCAGGAACACTGAAGCTTTCTTT.

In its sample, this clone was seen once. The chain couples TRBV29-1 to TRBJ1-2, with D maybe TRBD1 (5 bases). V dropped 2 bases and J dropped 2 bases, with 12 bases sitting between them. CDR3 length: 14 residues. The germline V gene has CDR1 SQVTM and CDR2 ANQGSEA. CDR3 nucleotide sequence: TGCAGCGTTGAAAAGGACACCGCAAACTATGGCTACACCTTC. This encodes CSVEKDTANYGYTF.

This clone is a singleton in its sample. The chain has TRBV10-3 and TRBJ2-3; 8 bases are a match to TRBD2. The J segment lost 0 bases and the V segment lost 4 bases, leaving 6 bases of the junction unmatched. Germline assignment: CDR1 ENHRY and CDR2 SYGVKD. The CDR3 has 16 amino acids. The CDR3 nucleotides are TGTGCCATCAGTGGTTTTAGCGGGATTAGCACAGATACGCAGTATTTT. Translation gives CAISGFSGISTDTQYF.

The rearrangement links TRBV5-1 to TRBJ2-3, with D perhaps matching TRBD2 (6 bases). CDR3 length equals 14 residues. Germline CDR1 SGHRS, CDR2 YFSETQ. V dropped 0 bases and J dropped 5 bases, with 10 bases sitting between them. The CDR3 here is CASSLGYGGDTQYF. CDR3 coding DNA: TGCGCCAGCAGCTTGGGTTACGGGGGAGATACGCAGTATTTT.

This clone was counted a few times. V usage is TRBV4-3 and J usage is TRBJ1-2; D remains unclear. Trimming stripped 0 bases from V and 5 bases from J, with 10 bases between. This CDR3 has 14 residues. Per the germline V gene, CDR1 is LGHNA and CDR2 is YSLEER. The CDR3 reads CASSQDGQLYGYTF. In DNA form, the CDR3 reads TGCGCCAGCAGCCAAGATGGGCAGCTTTATGGCTACACCTTC.

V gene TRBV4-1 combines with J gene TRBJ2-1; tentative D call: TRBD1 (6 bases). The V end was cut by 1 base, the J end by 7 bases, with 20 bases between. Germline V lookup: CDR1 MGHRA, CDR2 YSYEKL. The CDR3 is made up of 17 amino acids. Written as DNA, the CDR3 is TGCGCCAGCAGCCAAGTGGGGGAACAGGGAAAGGGGAATGAGCAGTTCTTC. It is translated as CASSQVGEQGKGNEQFF.

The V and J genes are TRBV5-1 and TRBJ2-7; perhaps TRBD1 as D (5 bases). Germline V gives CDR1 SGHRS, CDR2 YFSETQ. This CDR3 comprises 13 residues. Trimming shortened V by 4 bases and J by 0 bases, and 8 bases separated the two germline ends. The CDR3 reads CASSPDSSYEQYF. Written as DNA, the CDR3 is TGCGCCAGCAGCCCTGACAGCTCCTACGAGCAGTACTTC.

The CDR3 sequence is CASSERSDRVASPLHF. The CDR3, as DNA: TGTGCCAGCAGTGAAAGGTCCGACCGGGTGGCTTCACCCCTCCACTTT. J is TRBJ1-6 and V is TRBV2; D is undetermined. The CDR3 runs to 16 residues. Germline values: CDR1 SNHLY, CDR2 FYNNEI. V was trimmed by 2 bases and J by 9 bases, leaving 17 bases between them.

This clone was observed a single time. For the CDR3, the DNA is TGTGCCAGCAGGGTAAAGATGGGACAGGGCTCCTTGGAGCAGTACTTC. Translation: CASRVKMGQGSLEQYF. The V gene is TRBV5-8, the J gene TRBJ2-7; 9 nucleotides match TRBD1. V dropped 5 bases and J dropped 7; count of bases not matched to a gene: 16. Germline loops: CDR1 SGHTS, CDR2 YDEGEE. The CDR3 sequence is 16 residues long.

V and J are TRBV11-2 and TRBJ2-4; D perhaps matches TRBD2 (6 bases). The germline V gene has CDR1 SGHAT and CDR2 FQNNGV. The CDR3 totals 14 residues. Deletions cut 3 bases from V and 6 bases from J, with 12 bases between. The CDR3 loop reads CASSFGSRGNIQYF. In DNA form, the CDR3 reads TGTGCCAGCAGCTTCGGGAGTAGGGGAAACATTCAGTACTTC.

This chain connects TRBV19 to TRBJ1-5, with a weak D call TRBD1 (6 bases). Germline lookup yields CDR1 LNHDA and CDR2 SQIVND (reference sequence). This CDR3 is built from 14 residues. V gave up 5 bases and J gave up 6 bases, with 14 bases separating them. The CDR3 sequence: CASSLLQGVQPQHF. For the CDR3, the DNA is TGTGCCAGTAGTTTATTACAGGGTGTTCAGCCCCAGCATTTT.

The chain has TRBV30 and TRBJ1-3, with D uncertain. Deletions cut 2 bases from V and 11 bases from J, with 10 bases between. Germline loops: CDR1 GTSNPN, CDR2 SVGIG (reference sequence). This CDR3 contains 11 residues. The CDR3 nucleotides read TGTGCCTGGAGTATCATGGGCGCCATATATTTT. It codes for CAWSIMGAIYF.

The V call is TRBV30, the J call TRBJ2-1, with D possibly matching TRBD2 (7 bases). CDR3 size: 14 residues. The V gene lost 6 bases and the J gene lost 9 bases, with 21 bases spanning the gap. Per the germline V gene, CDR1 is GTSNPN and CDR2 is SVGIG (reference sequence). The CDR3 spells CACPSSGQGGEQFF. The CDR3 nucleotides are TGTGCCTGTCCGTCTAGCGGCCAAGGGGGTGAGCAGTTCTTC.

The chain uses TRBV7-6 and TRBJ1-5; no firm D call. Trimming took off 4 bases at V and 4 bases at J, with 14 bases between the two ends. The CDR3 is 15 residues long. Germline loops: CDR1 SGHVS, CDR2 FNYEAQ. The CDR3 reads CASSSRTGENQPQHF. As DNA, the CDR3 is TGTGCCAGCAGCTCCCGGACCGGGGAGAATCAGCCCCAGCATTTT.